Presented here are 10 T cell receptor beta chains from one specimen sequenced in a study of Graves' ophthalmopathy and Graves' hyperthyroidism. RNA transcripts served as template for amplifying TCR beta CDR3 sequences. The first round was an RT-PCR with HTBI primers, and the second round was a multiplex PCR. In TCRdb, the multiplex PCR reads were re-called with MiXCR into one record per CDR3 protein. In the table there are 450,000 or so distinct CDR3 sequences, under 15% of which are singletons. The sample consisted of blood. The source is a woman in her twenties or thirties with Graves' ophthalmopathy.

This clonotype was detected ten times or more. The CDR3 spells CASSVDRPTGELFF. The CDR3, as DNA: TGCGCCAGCAGCGTCGACAGACCGACCGGGGAGCTGTTTTTT. The chain has TRBV5-1 and TRBJ2-2, with D tentatively TRBD1 (5 bases). CDR1 SGHRS and CDR2 YFSETQ come from the germline V gene. The CDR3 has 14 amino acids. V was pared by 4 bases and J by 5 bases, with 12 bases between. Variable domain in full (rest from reference TRBV5-1 and TRBJ2-2): KAGVTQTPRYLIKTRGQQVTLSCSPISGHRSVSWYQQTPGQGLQFLFEYFSETQRNKGNFPGRFSGRQFSNSRSEMNVSTLELGDSALYLCASSVDRPTGELFFGEGSRLTVL.

This clonotype was recorded many times. The V and J genes are TRBV12-3 or TRBV12-4 and TRBJ2-5; a weak D match, TRBD2 (7 bases). With 6 bases removed from V and 5 bases from J, the gap between germline ends came to 19 bases. This CDR3 spans 15 amino acids. The CDR3 spells CASSPTGGALETQYF. The CDR3 DNA reads TGTGCCAGCAGCCCAACTGGGGGGGCATTGGAGACCCAGTACTTC.

V usage is TRBV6-5 and J usage is TRBJ1-2; D remains ambiguous. The length of the CDR3 is 12 residues. Trimming shortened V by 0 bases and J by 8 bases, and 7 bases separated the two germline ends. Germline-derived CDR1 and CDR2 are MNHEY and SVGAGI. The CDR3 loop is CASSYSSGGYTF. CDR3 DNA sequence: TGTGCCAGCAGTTACTCCTCGGGAGGCTACACCTTC.

At least ten counts were recorded for this clonotype. This sequence joins TRBV6-5 and TRBJ1-1; 7 positions agree with TRBD1. The CDR3 runs 13 residues. V lost 1 base, J lost 10 bases, and 6 bases stayed unmatched. Germline V gene sequence: CDR1 MNHEY, CDR2 SVGAGI. The CDR3, as DNA: TGTGCCAGCAGTTACTTAAATTCAGGGGGAGCTTTCTTT. The encoded protein is CASSYLNSGGAFF.

The V and J genes are TRBV3-1 and TRBJ2-7; a weak D match, TRBD2 (6 bases). In germline, CDR1 is LGHDT, CDR2 YNNKEL (reference sequence). The V end was cut by 3 bases, the J end by 0 bases, with 15 bases between. The CDR3 is 16 residues long. The CDR3 region is CASSHELAPSSYEQYF. The DNA for the CDR3 is TGTGCCAGCAGCCATGAACTAGCCCCGAGCTCCTACGAGCAGTACTTC.

This chain joins TRBV4-1 and TRBJ1-2, with D perhaps matching TRBD1 (5 bases). V dropped 3 bases and J dropped 5 bases, with 19 bases sitting between them. The CDR3 extends over 16 amino acids. Germline V gene data show CDR1 as MGHRA and CDR2 as YSYEKL. In nucleotides, the CDR3 is TGCGCCAGCAGCCAGCCCCAACTCAGGGTATTGTATGGCTACACCTTC. As protein: CASSQPQLRVLYGYTF.

The table lists this clonotype with many counts. The chain carries TRBV30 and TRBJ1-1; D is ambiguous. Trimming left V 3 bases short and J 3 bases short, with 5 bases between. Germline lookup yields CDR1 GTSNPN and CDR2 SVGIG (reference sequence). This CDR3 is built from 11 residues. CDR3 bases: TGTGCCTGGAGGGGGTACACTGAAGCTTTCTTT. Its protein product is CAWRGYTEAFF.

There are many counts of this clonotype. The V call is TRBV20-1, the J call TRBJ2-4; D gene uncertain. Germline CDR1 DFQATT, CDR2 SNEGSKA (reference sequence). V lost 2 bases to trimming and J lost 4 bases, with 6 bases between them. The CDR3 totals 12 residues. CDR3 in DNA: TGCAGTGCTAGACTAGGAAAAAACATTCAGTACTTC. This translates into CSARLGKNIQYF.

As regards this clonotype: The CDR3 carries no conserved terminal phenylalanine or tryptophan, so it likely arises from a read error. V gene TRBV5-1 combines with J gene TRBJ2-5, with 8 bases identical to TRBD2. The CDR3 loop spans 13 amino acids. Germline V gives CDR1 SGHRS, CDR2 YFSETQ. The CDR3 spells CASGDPNLETQYL. The CDR3 nucleotides are TGCGCTAGCGGGGATCCTAATCTAGAGACCCAGTACTTG.

This clonotype was detected only a few times. The chain combines TRBV11-2 with TRBJ2-7; no firm D call. This CDR3 region has 13 residues. Deletions cut 5 bases from V and 3 bases from J, with 11 bases between. Germline assignment: CDR1 SGHAT and CDR2 FQNNGV. Here the CDR3 DNA reads TGTGCCAGCAGCCCTCTGAAAGTCTACGAGCAGTACTTC. It yields the protein CASSPLKVYEQYF.